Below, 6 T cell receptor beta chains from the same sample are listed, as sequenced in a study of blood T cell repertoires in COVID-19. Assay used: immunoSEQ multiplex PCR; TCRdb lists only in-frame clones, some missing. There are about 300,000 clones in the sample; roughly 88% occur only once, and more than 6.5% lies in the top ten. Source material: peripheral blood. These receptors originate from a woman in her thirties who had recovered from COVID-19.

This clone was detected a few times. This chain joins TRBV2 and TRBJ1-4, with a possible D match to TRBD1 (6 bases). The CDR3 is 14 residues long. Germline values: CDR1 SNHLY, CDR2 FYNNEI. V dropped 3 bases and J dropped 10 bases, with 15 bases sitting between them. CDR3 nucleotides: TGTGCCAGCAGTGAGGACAGCGGATGGGCAAAACTGTTTTTT. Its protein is CASSEDSGWAKLFF.

The CDR3 DNA follows: TGTGCCAGCAGTGAATTACAGGTCGTCGGGGAGCTGTTTTTT. Translated, it gives CASSELQVVGELFF. The J gene is TRBJ2-2, the V gene TRBV25-1; perhaps TRBD1 as D (5 bases). This CDR3 comprises 14 residues. V was pared by 1 base and J by 7 bases, with 10 bases between. Germline V lookup: CDR1 MGHDK, CDR2 SYGVNS.

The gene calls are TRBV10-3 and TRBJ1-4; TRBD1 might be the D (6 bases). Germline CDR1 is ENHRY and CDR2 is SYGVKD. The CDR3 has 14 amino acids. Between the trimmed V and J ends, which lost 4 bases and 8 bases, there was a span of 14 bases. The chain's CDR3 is CAISASGDEEKLFF. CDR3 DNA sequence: TGTGCCATCAGTGCCTCAGGGGATGAGGAAAAACTGTTTTTT.

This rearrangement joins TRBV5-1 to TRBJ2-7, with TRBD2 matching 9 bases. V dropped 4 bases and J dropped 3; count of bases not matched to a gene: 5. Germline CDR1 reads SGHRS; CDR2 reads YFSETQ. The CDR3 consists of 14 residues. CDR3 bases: TGCGCCAGCAGCCAAAGCGGGGGGTTCTACGAGCAGTACTTC. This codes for CASSQSGGFYEQYF.

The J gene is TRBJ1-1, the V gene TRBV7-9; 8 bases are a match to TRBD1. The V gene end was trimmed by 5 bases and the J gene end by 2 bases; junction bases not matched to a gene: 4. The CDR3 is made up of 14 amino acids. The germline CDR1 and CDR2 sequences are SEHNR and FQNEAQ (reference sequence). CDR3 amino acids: CASSTPGGNTEAFF. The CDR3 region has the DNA TGTGCCAGCAGCACTCCAGGGGGCAACACTGAAGCTTTCTTT.

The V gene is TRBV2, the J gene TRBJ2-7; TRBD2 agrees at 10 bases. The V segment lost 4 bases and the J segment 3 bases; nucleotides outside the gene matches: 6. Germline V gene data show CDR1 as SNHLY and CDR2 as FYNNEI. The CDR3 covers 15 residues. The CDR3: CASSGTSGVGYEQYF. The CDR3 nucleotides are TGTGCCAGCAGTGGTACTAGCGGGGTCGGCTACGAGCAGTACTTC.